This T cell receptor beta chain is drawn from a study of blood T cells in healthy people across ages. This clonotype has only a few counts. Alongside a J-beta primer mix, a sample-barcoded 5' primer served in a second PCR lasting about 7 to 11 cycles. Using its own MiXCR run on the 5' RACE reads, TCRdb lists one record per CDR3 protein. Of fewer than 2,000,000 distinct CDR3 sequences listed, approximately 39% are singletons. Trimming shortened V by 7 bases and J by 4 bases, and 16 bases separated the two germline ends. CDR3 length equals 15 residues. The sequenced material came from blood. This clonotype was sampled from a human donor in good health. The chain is built from TRBV12-3 or TRBV12-4 and TRBJ2-2; D may be TRBD1 (6 bases). The CDR3 DNA reads as TGTGCCAGCAATGGAAGGGGGAGATTCACCGGGGAGCTGTTTTTT. Translated, it gives CASNGRGRFTGELFF.